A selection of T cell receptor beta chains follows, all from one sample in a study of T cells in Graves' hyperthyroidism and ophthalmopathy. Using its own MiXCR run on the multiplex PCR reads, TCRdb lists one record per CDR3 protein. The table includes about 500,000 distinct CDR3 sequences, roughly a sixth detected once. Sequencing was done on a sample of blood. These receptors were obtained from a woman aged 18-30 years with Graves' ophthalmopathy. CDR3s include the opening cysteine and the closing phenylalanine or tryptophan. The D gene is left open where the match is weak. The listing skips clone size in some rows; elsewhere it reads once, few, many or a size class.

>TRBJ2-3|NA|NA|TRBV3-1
TGTGCCAGCGGCCAAGATCATGTCAGGGCGTGTAGTTTTCTCCAAGACTACACGCAGTATTTT
CASGQDHVRACSFLQDYTQYF
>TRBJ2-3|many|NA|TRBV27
TGTGCCAGCAGTTCACCGACAGGCGATACGCAGTATTTT
CASSSPTGDTQYF
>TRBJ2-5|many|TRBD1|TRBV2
TGTGCCAGCAGTGTGGATTCAGGGGGAGAGACCCAGTACTTC
CASSVDSGGETQYF
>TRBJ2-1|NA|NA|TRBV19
TGTGCCAGTAGTATCCCACAGACAGAGATGAACTACAATGAGCAGTTCTTC
CASSIPQTEMNYNEQFF
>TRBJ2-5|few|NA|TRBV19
TGTGCCAGTAGAGACAGGCCAGGCGGCCAAGAGACCCAGTACTTC
CASRDRPGGQETQYF
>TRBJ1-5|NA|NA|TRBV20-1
TGCAGTGCTAGACCCCGAGAGGGATACAATCAGCCCCAGCATTTT
CSARPREGYNQPQHF
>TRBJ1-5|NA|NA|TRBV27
NA
CASSSGQGGYQPRHF
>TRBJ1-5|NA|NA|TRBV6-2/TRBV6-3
TGTGCCAGCACCCCCTACAGGGGCAATCAGCCCCAGCATTTT
CASTPYRGNQPQHF
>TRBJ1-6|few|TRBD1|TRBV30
TGTGCCTGGAGCACCGGGACAGGGGATTCACCCCTCCACTTT
CAWSTGTGDSPLHF
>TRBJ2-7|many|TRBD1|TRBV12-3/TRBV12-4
TGTGCCAGCAGTCGCTGGACAGGGAGTTTCGGACCCTACGAGCAGTACTTC
CASSRWTGSFGPYEQYF
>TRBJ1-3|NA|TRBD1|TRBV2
TGTGCCAGCAGTGACAGGGGGGGATCTGGAAACACCATATATTTT
CASSDRGGSGNTIYF
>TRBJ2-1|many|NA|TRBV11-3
TGTGCCAGCAGCTCCTTTAGCCACAGCTCCTACAATGAGCAGTTCTTC
CASSSFSHSSYNEQFF
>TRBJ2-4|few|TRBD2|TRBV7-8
TGTGCCAGCAGCTTCTATAGCGGGGGAGAGAAAAACATTCAGTACTTC
CASSFYSGGEKNIQYF
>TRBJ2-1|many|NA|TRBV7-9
TGTGCCAGCAGCTTAGACGCGGGGGCCAACAATGAGCAGTTCTTC
CASSLDAGANNEQFF
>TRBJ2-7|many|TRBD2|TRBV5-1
TGCGCCAGCAGCTTGGAGCGGGGGGACTTCTCCGAGCAGTACTTC
CASSLERGDFSEQYF
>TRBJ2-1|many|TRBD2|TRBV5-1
TGCGCCAGCAGCTTTCTAGCGGGGAGAAAACACAATGAGCAGTTCTTC
CASSFLAGRKHNEQFF
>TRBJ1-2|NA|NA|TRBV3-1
TGTGCCAGCAGCCAAGATTCGGGGGTCACGCCTAGGGGCTACACCTTC
CASSQDSGVTPRGYTF
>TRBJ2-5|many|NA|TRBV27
TGTGCCAGCAGGCGGGAAATCCACCAAGAGACCCAGTACTTC
CASRREIHQETQYF
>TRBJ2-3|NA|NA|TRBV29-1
TGCAGCGTACTACCGACCGCGGCAGATACGCAGTATTTT
CSVLPTAADTQYF
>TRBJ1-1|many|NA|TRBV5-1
TGCGCCAGCAGCGCAAGGGACTCGGGCAATGAAGCTTTCTTT
CASSARDSGNEAFF
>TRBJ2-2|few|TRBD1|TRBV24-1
TGTGCCACCAGTGTGGATGACAGGGGCAACACCGGGGAGCTGTTTTTT
CATSVDDRGNTGELFF
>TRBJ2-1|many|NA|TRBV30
TGTGCCTGGAGTGTAGGGAAGGCCAATGAGCAGTTCTTC
CAWSVGKANEQFF
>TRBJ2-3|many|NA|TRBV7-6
TGTGCCAGCAGCTTAGAACGTACTAGCACAGATACGCAGTATTTT
CASSLERTSTDTQYF
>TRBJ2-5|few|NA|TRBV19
TGTGCCAGTAGTATAGGCGGGACAGCACAAGAGACCCAGTACTTC
CASSIGGTAQETQYF
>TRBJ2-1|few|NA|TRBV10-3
TGTGCCATCAACGAGCCCGACCGAGGGGGCAATGAGCAGTTCTTC
CAINEPDRGGNEQFF
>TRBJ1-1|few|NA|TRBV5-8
TGTGCCAGCCTCCGGGGGGACCTCGACACTGAAGCTTTCTTT
CASLRGDLDTEAFF
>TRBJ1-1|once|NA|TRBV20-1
TGCAGTGCTATTTCTTGGGTGGGGGCATGGACTGAAGCTTTCTTT
CSAISWVGAWTEAFF
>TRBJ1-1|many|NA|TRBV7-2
TGTGCCAGCAGCGTACTCAGGGGAAGGAACACTGAAGCTTTCTTT
CASSVLRGRNTEAFF
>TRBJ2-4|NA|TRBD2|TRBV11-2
TGTGCCAGCCTGGCGGGGGGGCTATCCTCGGCCAAAAACATTCAGTACTTC
CASLAGGLSSAKNIQYF
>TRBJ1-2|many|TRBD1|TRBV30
TGTTCCAGCAAAACAGGGGGAATCTATGGCTACACCTTC
CSSKTGGIYGYTF
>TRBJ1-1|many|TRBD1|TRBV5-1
TGCGCCAGTTCAGGGGGCGCGGACGATTACACTGAAGCTTTCTTT
CASSGGADDYTEAFF
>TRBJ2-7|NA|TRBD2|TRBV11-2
TGTGCCAGCAGGGGGAGCGGGGGGGCCTCCTACGAGCAGTACTTC
CASRGSGGASYEQYF
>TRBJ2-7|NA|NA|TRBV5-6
TGTGCCAGCAGCTTGCGGGACACCGACTACGAGCAGTACTTC
CASSLRDTDYEQYF
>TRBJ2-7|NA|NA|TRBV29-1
TGCAGCGTTGATGTACTAATAGGCGAGCAGTACTTC
CSVDVLIGEQYF
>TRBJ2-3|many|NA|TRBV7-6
TGTGCCAGCAGCGCCGCCGCGGGGTATACGGCAGATACGCAGTATTTT
CASSAAAGYTADTQYF
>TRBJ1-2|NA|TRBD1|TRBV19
TGTGCCAGTAGTATCGGGACAGGGGTTAAGAATGGCTACACCTTC
CASSIGTGVKNGYTF
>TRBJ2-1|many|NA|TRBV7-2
TGTGCCAGCAGCTTAGAGGGAGCGCTATCAAATGAGCAGTTCTTC
CASSLEGALSNEQFF
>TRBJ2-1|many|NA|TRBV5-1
TGCGCCAGCAGCGAAAGCTGGCATGGGAGTGAGCAGTTCTTC
CASSESWHGSEQFF
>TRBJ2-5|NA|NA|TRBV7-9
TGTGCCAGCAGCTCCCTGTTCTTCGACACGGTACAAGAGACCCAGTACTTC
CASSSLFFDTVQETQYF
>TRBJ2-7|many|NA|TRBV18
TGTGCCAGCTCACCGGATACATCCTACGGGCAGTACTTC
CASSPDTSYGQYF
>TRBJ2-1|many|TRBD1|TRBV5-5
TGTGCCAGCAGCGCTACCCCGGGACAGGGAGGGCTCAATGAGCAGTTCTTC
CASSATPGQGGLNEQFF
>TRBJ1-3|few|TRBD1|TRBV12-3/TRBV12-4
TGTGCCAGCAGATTAGGACAGGGCTCTGGAAACACCATATATTTT
CASRLGQGSGNTIYF
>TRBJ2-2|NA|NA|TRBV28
TGTGCCAGCAGAAAGGAGACGACGAACACCGGGGAGCTGTTTTTT
CASRKETTNTGELFF
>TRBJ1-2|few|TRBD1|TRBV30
TGTGCCTGGAGTGGGACAGGGTATGGCTACACCTTC
CAWSGTGYGYTF
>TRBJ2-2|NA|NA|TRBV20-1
TGCAGTGCTAGGATTCTCCTCGTAAAGACCGGGGAGCTGTTTTTT
CSARILLVKTGELFF
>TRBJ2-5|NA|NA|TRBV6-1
TGTGCCAGCAAGGGCCCGGAGCGGACCCAGTACTTC
CASKGPERTQYF
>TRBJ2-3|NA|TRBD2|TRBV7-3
TGTGCCAGCAGCTTAGCGAAGACTAGCGGGAGAGGATTGGGAACGCAGTATTTT
CASSLAKTSGRGLGTQYF
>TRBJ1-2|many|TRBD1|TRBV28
TGTGCCAGCACTCTACAGGGGCCATATGGCTACACCTTC
CASTLQGPYGYTF
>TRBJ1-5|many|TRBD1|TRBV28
TGTGCCAGCAACGACAGGGGAGACAATCAGCCCCAGCATTTT
CASNDRGDNQPQHF
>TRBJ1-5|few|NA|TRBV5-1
TGCGCCAGCAGCTTAAGTGGGCGTAGCAATCAGCCCCAGCATTTT
CASSLSGRSNQPQHF
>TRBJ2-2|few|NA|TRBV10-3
TGTGCCATCAGGCCGGGACACAACACCGGGGAGCTGTTTTTT
CAIRPGHNTGELFF
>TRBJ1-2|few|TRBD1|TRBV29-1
TGCAGCGTTGATACGTCAGGGGGTGGGGGCTATGGCTACACCTTC
CSVDTSGGGGYGYTF
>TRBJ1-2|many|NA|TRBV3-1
TGTGCCAGCGGTTCATGGAACTATGGCTACACCTTC
CASGSWNYGYTF
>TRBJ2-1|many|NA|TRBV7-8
TGTGCCAGCAGCACCTCTTTCTTCTATAGCTCCTACAATGAGCAGTTCTTC
CASSTSFFYSSYNEQFF